A single sample gave rise to the 6 T cell receptor beta chains below, sequenced in a study of PD-L1 blockade in urothelial cancer. The time point is: peripheral blood 6 weeks after treatment start. The repertoire was sequenced with immunoSEQ multiplex PCR; TCRdb's copy has only in-frame clones and lacks some. This sample carries 40,000 to 50,000 clones, approximately 86% of them seen once, and the ten largest clones take 8.5% to 12%. The starting material was PBMCs, obtained around atezolizumab (anti-PD-L1) treatment. All receptors come from a man in his sixties with urothelial cancer.

The CDR3 loop reads CASSKTGSSYNEQFF. In DNA form, the CDR3 reads TGTGCCAGCAGTAAAACGGGGAGCTCCTACAATGAGCAGTTCTTC. This rearrangement joins TRBV6-5 to TRBJ2-1, with D possibly being TRBD2 (5 bases). Germline values: CDR1 MNHEY, CDR2 SVGAGI. The CDR3 sequence is 15 residues long. Trimming removed 5 bases at V and 0 bases at J, with 11 bases between.

The chain uses TRBV7-9 and TRBJ2-2; 8 nucleotides line up with TRBD2. CDR1 and CDR2 (germline): SEHNR, FQNEAQ (reference sequence). This CDR3 is built from 16 residues. V shed 3 bases, J shed 6 bases, and the junction held 9 bases outside the gene matches. For the CDR3, the DNA is TGTGCCAGCAGCTTCGTCCCGGGACTAGTCCCCGGGGAGCTGTTTTTT. Protein product: CASSFVPGLVPGELFF. Based on the CDR3 plus reference TRBV7-9 and TRBJ2-2, the full variable domain is DTGVSQNPRHKITKRGQNVTFRCDPISEHNRLYWYRQTLGQGPEFLTYFQNEAQLEKSRLLSDRFSAERPKGSFSTLEIQRTEQGDSAMYLCASSFVPGLVPGELFFGEGSRLTVL.

The V and J genes are TRBV2 and TRBJ2-1; 7 positions match TRBD1. The CDR3 contains 14 residues. In germline, CDR1 is SNHLY, CDR2 FYNNEI. V shed 7 bases, J shed 0 bases, and the junction held 3 bases outside the gene matches. This CDR3 is CASKGTDSYNEQFF. The DNA for the CDR3 is TGTGCCAGCAAAGGGACAGACTCCTACAATGAGCAGTTCTTC.

This chain joins TRBV5-1 and TRBJ1-2, with 10 bases aligning to TRBD1. The CDR3 covers 13 residues. The junction had 4 bases not matched to a gene; V was cut back by 3 bases and J by 8 bases. CDR1 is SGHRS, CDR2 YFSETQ, per germline. DNA for the CDR3: TGCGCCAGCAGCTCCGGGACAGGGGTCGGCTACACCTTC. Its protein product is CASSSGTGVGYTF.

J is TRBJ2-7 and V is TRBV5-1; D remains ambiguous. This CDR3 is built from 13 residues. V lost 1 base and J lost 1, with 6 bases in between. Germline lookup yields CDR1 SGHRS and CDR2 YFSETQ. In DNA form, the CDR3 reads TGCGCCAGCAGCTTGTTAGAATCCTACGAGCAGTACTTC. Translating gives CASSLLESYEQYF.

V usage is TRBV30 and J usage is TRBJ2-7; no definite D call. Germline assignment: CDR1 GTSNPN and CDR2 SVGIG (reference sequence). V lost 2 bases to trimming and J lost 4 bases, with 12 bases between them. The CDR3 covers 13 residues. The CDR3 nucleotides read TGTGCCTGGAGTAGAGACATTCAGTACGAGCAGTACTTC. The encoded protein is CAWSRDIQYEQYF.